A single sample is the source of the 7 T cell receptor beta chains below, sequenced in a study of cytomegalovirus exposure and HLA in healthy donors. Primers: 60 Vbeta forward and 13 Jbeta reverse. Sequencing was performed with immunoSEQ multiplex PCR; in TCRdb, only in-frame clones are kept and a portion is missing. The sample lists 150,000 or so clones, over 70% occurring once. Material: PBMCs. The receptors were gathered from a woman in her 30s in good health and CMV-seronegative.

The chain has TRBV7-9 and TRBJ2-6; the D is unclear. The CDR3 covers 15 residues. V lost 0 bases and J lost 0, with 3 bases in between. The germline V gene has CDR1 SEHNR and CDR2 FQNEAQ (reference sequence). In nucleotides, the CDR3 is TGTGCCAGCAGCTTAGCCAGCTCTGGGGCCAACGTCCTGACTTTC. This encodes CASSLASSGANVLTF.

This chain uses TRBV30 with TRBJ1-5; D gene uncertain. The germline V gene encodes CDR1 GTSNPN and CDR2 SVGIG (reference sequence). CDR3 length: 13 amino acids. Trimming removed 2 bases from V and 5 bases from J, with 10 bases in between. CDR3 sequence reads: CAWSTLPDQPQHF. The CDR3 nucleotides read TGTGCCTGGAGTACCTTACCGGATCAGCCCCAGCATTTT.

J is TRBJ2-3 and V is TRBV5-6, with D maybe TRBD2 (6 bases). This CDR3 contains 16 residues. Germline CDR1 is SGHDT and CDR2 is YYEEEE. V was cut by 2 bases and J by 1 base, with 14 bases left in between. CDR3 sequence (DNA): TGTGCCAGCAGCTTCGGCGGGGATGGTGGCACAGATACGCAGTATTTT. It yields the protein CASSFGGDGGTDTQYF. The full variable domain, its missing parts supplied by reference TRBV5-6 and TRBJ2-3, is DAGVTQSPTHLIKTRGQQVTLRCSPKSGHDTVSWYQQALGQGPQFIFQYYEEEERQRGNFPDRFSGHQFPNYSSELNVNALLLGDSALYLCASSFGGDGGTDTQYFGPGTRLTVL.

The gene calls are TRBV6-1 and TRBJ1-1; maybe TRBD1 (6 bases). Germline CDR1 and CDR2: MNHNS and SASEGT. The V end was cut by 6 bases, the J end by 1 base, with 12 bases between. The CDR3 is made up of 14 amino acids. The CDR3 reads CASRAGGANTEAFF. As DNA, the CDR3 is TGTGCCAGCAGAGCGGGGGGGGCGAACACTGAAGCTTTCTTT.

This clone showed up many times. The V gene is TRBV2, the J gene TRBJ2-2; D remains unclear. V was pared by 5 bases and J by 7 bases, with 8 bases between. The CDR3 covers 12 residues. Germline V gene sequence: CDR1 SNHLY, CDR2 FYNNEI. The CDR3 reads CASSSRGGELFF. CDR3 DNA sequence: TGTGCCAGCAGTTCCCGCGGCGGGGAGCTGTTTTTT.

The V call is TRBV5-1, the J call TRBJ2-3; TRBD2 agrees at 16 bases. This CDR3 is built from 18 residues. Germline values: CDR1 SGHRS, CDR2 YFSETQ. Trimming removed 5 bases from V and 4 bases from J; junction bases left unmatched: 10. CDR3 residues: CASSGTSGGVLSADTQYF. As DNA, the CDR3 is TGCGCCAGCAGTGGGACTAGCGGGGGGGTTTTGAGCGCAGATACGCAGTATTTT.

The genes are TRBV2 and TRBJ1-5; D gene ambiguous. The CDR3 is made up of 14 amino acids. The V end lost 3 bases, the J end lost 6 bases, and 12 bases lay between the germline ends. Germline assignment: CDR1 SNHLY and CDR2 FYNNEI. The chain's CDR3 is CASSELEAGQPQHF. The CDR3 DNA sequence: TGTGCCAGCAGTGAGCTAGAGGCGGGTCAGCCCCAGCATTTT.